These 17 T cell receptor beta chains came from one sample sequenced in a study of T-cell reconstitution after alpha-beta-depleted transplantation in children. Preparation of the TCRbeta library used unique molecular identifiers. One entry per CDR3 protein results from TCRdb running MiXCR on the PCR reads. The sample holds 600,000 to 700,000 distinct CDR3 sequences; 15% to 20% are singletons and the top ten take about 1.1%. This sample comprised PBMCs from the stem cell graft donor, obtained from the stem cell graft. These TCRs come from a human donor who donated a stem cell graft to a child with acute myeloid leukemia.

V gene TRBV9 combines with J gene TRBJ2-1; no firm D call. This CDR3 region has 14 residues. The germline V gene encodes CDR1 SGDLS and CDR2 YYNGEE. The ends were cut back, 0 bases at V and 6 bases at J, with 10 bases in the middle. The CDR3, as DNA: TGTGCCAGCAGCGTAGACTACAGTTTCAATGAGCAGTTCTTC. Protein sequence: CASSVDYSFNEQFF.

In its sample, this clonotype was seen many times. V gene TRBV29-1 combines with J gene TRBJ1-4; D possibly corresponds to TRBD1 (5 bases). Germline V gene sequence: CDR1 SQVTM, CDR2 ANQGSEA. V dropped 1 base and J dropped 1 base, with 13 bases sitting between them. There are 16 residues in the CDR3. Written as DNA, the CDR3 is TGCAGCGTTGAAGGGAGGCGGGGGGAAACTAATGAAAAACTGTTTTTT. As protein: CSVEGRRGETNEKLFF.

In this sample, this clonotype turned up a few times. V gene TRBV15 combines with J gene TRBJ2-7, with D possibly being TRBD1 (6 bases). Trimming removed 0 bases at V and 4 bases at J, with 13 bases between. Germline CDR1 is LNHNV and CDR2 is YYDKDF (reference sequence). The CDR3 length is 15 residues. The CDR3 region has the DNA TGTGCCACCAGCAGAGATTTGGCAGGGGAATACGAGCAGTACTTC. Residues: CATSRDLAGEYEQYF.

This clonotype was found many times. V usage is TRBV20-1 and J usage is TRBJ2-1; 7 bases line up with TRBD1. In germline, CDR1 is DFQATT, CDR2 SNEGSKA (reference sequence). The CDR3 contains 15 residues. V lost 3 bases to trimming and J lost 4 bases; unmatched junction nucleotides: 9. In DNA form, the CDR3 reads TGCAGTGCTAGCTTCGGGTTGGACAGGTACAATGAGCAGTTCTTC. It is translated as CSASFGLDRYNEQFF.

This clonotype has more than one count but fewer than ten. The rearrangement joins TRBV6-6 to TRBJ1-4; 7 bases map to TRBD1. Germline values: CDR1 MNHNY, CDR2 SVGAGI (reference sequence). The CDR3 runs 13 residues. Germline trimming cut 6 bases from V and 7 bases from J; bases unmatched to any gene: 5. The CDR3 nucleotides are TGTGCCAGCAGGACAGGGTCTGGTGAAAAACTGTTTTTT. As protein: CASRTGSGEKLFF.

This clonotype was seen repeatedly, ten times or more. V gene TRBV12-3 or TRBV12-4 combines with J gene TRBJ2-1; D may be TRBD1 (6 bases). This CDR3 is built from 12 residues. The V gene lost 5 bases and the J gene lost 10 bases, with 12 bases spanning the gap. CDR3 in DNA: TGTGCCAGCAGTCCGAATGACAGGGAGCAGTTCTTC. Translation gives CASSPNDREQFF.

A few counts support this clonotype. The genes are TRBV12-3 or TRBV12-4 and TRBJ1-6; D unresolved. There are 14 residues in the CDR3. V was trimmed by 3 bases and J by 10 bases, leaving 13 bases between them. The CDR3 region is CASSFGPSASPLHF. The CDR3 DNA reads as TGTGCCAGCAGTTTCGGTCCCTCGGCCTCACCCCTCCACTTT.

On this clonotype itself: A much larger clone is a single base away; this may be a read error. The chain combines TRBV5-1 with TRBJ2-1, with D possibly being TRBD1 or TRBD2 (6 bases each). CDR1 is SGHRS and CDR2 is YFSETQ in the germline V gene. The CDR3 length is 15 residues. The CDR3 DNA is TGCGCCAGCAGCTGGGGTGGGGGCGGGGAGACAGAGCATTTCTTC. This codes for CASSWGGGGETEHFF.

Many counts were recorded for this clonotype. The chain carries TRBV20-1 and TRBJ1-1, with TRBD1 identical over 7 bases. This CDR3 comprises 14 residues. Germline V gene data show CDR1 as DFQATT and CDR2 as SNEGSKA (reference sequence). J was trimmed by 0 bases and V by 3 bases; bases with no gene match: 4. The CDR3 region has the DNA TGCAGTGCTAGTCCGACAGGGATGAACACTGAAGCTTTCTTT. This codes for CSASPTGMNTEAFF.

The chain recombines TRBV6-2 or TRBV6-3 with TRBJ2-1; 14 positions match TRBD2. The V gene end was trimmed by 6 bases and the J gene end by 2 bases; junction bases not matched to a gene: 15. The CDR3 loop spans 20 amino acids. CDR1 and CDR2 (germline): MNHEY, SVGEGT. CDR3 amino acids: CASRYLLTSGGAGTYNEQFF. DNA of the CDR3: TGTGCCAGCAGATATCTTTTGACTAGCGGGGGGGCCGGCACCTACAATGAGCAGTTCTTC.

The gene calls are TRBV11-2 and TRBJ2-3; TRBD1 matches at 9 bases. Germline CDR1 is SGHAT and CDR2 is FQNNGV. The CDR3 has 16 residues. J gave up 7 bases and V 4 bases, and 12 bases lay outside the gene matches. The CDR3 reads CASSSNSGTGTYTQYF. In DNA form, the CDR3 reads TGTGCCAGCAGCTCGAACAGCGGGACAGGGACCTATACGCAGTATTTT.

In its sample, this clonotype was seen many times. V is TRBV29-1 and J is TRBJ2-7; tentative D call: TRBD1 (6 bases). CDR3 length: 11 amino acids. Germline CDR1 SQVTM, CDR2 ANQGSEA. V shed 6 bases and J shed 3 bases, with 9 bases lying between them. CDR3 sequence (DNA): TGCAGCGTGGGGGACAACTACGAGCAGTACGTC. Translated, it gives CSVGDNYEQYV.

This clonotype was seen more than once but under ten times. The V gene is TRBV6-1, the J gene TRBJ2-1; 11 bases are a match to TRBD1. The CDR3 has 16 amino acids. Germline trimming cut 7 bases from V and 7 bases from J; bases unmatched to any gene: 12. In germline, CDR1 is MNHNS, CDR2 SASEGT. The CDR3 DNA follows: TGTGCCAGCATCAACGCCGGGACAGGGGGGGGTAATGAGCAGTTCTTC. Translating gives CASINAGTGGGNEQFF.

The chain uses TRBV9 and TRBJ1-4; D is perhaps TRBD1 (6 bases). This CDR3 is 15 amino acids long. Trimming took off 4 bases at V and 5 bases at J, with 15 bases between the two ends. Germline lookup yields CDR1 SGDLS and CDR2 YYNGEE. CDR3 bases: TGTGCCAGCAGCACAACCGGACAGATAAATGAAAAACTGTTTTTT. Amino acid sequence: CASSTTGQINEKLFF.

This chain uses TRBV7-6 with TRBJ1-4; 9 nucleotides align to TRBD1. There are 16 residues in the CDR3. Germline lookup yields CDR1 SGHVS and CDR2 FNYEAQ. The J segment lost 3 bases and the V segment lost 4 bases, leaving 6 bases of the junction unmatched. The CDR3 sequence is CASSYRGRLANEKLFF. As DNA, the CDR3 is TGTGCCAGCAGCTACAGGGGGCGGTTAGCTAATGAAAAACTGTTTTTT.

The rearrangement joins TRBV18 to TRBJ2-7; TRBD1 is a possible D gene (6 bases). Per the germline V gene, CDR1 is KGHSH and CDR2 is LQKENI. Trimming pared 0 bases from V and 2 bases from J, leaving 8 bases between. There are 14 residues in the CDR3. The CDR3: CASSPPYRAYEQYV. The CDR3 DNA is TGTGCCAGCTCACCACCGTACAGGGCCTACGAGCAGTACGTC.

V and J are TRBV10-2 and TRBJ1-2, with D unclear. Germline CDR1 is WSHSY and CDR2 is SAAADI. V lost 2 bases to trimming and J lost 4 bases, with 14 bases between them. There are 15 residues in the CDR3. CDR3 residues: CASSENSDGFYGYTF. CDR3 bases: TGCGCCAGCAGTGAGAATTCCGACGGCTTCTATGGCTACACCTTC.